Below, 21 T cell receptor beta chains from the same sample are listed, as sequenced in a study of regulatory T cells in long-lasting Graves disease. Library construction for TCR beta used iRepertoire HTBI primers and Arm-PCR of CDR3 regions. MiXCR, applied by TCRdb to the multiplex PCR reads, yields one record per CDR3 protein. The data hold hundreds of thousands of distinct CDR3 sequences, with around an eighth observed a single time. The time point: newly diagnosed GD, antithyroid drugs for less than 3 months. Scientists built the TCR library using RNA that was extracted from PBMCs. The same specimen was also included in a second study, on T cells in Graves' hyperthyroidism and ophthalmopathy.

Sequenced material: peripheral blood mononuclear cells (PBMCs), taken at new diagnosis, from a patient treated with antithyroid drugs. The receptors stem from a man aged 25-40 years with Graves disease.

This clonotype was counted at least ten times. The chain couples TRBV10-3 to TRBJ2-7, with D maybe TRBD1 (5 bases). Trimming removed 5 bases at V and 6 bases at J, with 17 bases between. Germline values: CDR1 ENHRY, CDR2 SYGVKD. This CDR3 has 14 residues. CDR3 sequence: CAISLQGVGSEQYF. DNA of the CDR3: TGTGCCATCAGTCTTCAGGGTGTAGGTTCCGAGCAGTACTTC.

This clonotype was seen at least ten times. The V and J genes are TRBV15 and TRBJ1-1; TRBD1 matches 7 bases. This CDR3 comprises 15 residues. The J segment lost 3 bases and the V segment lost 5 bases, leaving 9 bases of the junction unmatched. Looked up from germline, CDR1 is LNHNV and CDR2 is YYDKDF (reference sequence). As DNA, the CDR3 is TGTGCCACCAGCTCTAGGACAGGAGAGGACACTGAAGCTTTCTTT. Its translation is CATSSRTGEDTEAFF.

The chain recombines TRBV20-1 with TRBJ2-3; TRBD2 matches 13 bases. This CDR3 is built from 13 residues. The V gene end was trimmed by 7 bases and the J gene end by 4 bases; junction bases not matched to a gene: 2. Germline loops: CDR1 DFQATT, CDR2 SNEGSKA (reference sequence). This chain's CDR3 is CSGTSGSPDTQYF. The DNA for the CDR3 is TGCAGTGGGACTAGCGGGAGTCCAGATACGCAGTATTTT.

The rearrangement joins TRBV20-1 to TRBJ2-6; D unresolved. CDR1 is DFQATT, CDR2 SNEGSKA, per germline (reference sequence). The CDR3 extends over 13 amino acids. V gave up 6 bases and J gave up 2 bases, with 8 bases separating them. The CDR3 loop is CSAALTGANVLTF. CDR3 coding DNA: TGCAGTGCCGCCTTGACTGGGGCCAACGTCCTGACTTTC.

This clonotype showed up many times. The chain employs TRBV27 and TRBJ2-7, with TRBD1 identical over 7 bases. With V trimmed by 3 bases and J by 4 bases, 9 bases remained unmatched. This CDR3 is built from 15 residues. Germline V gives CDR1 MNHEY, CDR2 SMNVEV (reference sequence). The CDR3: CASSFSGRGRYEQYF. Here the CDR3 DNA reads TGTGCCAGCAGTTTCTCCGGCAGGGGGAGATACGAGCAGTACTTC.

The chain links TRBV7-9 to TRBJ1-4; 7 bases are a match to TRBD1. In germline, CDR1 is SEHNR, CDR2 FQNEAQ (reference sequence). V lost 6 bases, J lost 5 bases, and 6 bases stayed unmatched. CDR3 length: 14 amino acids. CDR3 sequence: CASRQGTANEKLFF. In DNA form, the CDR3 reads TGTGCCAGCAGACAGGGGACGGCAAATGAAAAACTGTTTTTT.

This clonotype was seen repeatedly, ten times or more. The chain carries TRBV10-3 and TRBJ2-7; 10 bases align to TRBD1. This CDR3 comprises 15 residues. CDR1 ENHRY and CDR2 SYGVKD come from the germline V gene. V trimming: 8 bases; J trimming: 1 base; junction bases outside the gene matches: 8. CDR3 residues: CAIGGGQGISYEQYF. The CDR3 region has the DNA TGTGCCATCGGGGGGGGACAGGGGATATCCTACGAGCAGTACTTC.

The genes are TRBV5-1 and TRBJ1-1, with 12 bases lining up with TRBD1. The CDR3 covers 17 residues. CDR1 is SGHRS and CDR2 is YFSETQ in the germline V gene. The trim removed 4 bases at V and 3 bases at J, leaving 10 bases unmatched. CDR3 loop: CASSPGTGGRGDTEAFF. In DNA, the CDR3 is TGCGCCAGCAGCCCCGGGACAGGGGGCCGTGGGGACACTGAAGCTTTCTTT.

This clonotype has ten or more counts. This chain joins TRBV12-3 or TRBV12-4 and TRBJ2-2; D is unresolved. This CDR3 has 16 residues. Trimming removed 1 base at V and 1 base at J, with 10 bases between. Written as DNA, the CDR3 is TGTGCCAGCAGTTTAGAGGAGCCGCTGAACACCGGGGAGCTGTTTTTT. It encodes CASSLEEPLNTGELFF.

The chain joins TRBV6-1 to TRBJ2-7, with TRBD1 matching 9 bases. There are 15 residues in the CDR3. The J segment lost 0 bases and the V segment lost 7 bases, leaving 7 bases of the junction unmatched. Germline lookup yields CDR1 MNHNS and CDR2 SASEGT. The CDR3 DNA reads TGTGCCAGCACCCGGACAGGGGCCCTCTCCTACGAGCAGTACTTC. Its protein product is CASTRTGALSYEQYF.

This clonotype has only a few counts. V gene TRBV6-1 combines with J gene TRBJ2-7; TRBD1 or TRBD2 may be the D gene (5 bases each). CDR1 and CDR2 from the germline V gene are MNHNS and SASEGT. The CDR3 is 16 amino acids. V was cut by 6 bases and J by 3 bases, with 21 bases left in between. The CDR3 DNA is TGTGCCAGCAGAGTGACCGTACGGGGCTCCTTCTACGAGCAGTACTTC. Protein sequence: CASRVTVRGSFYEQYF.

This clonotype was observed at least ten times. This chain uses TRBV6-1 with TRBJ2-5, with D possibly TRBD1 on 6 matching bases. Germline CDR1 is MNHNS and CDR2 is SASEGT. CDR3 length equals 16 residues. Trimming removed 10 bases at V and 2 bases at J, with 23 bases between. This CDR3 is CAISTLQGRPQETQYF. CDR3 nucleotides: TGTGCCATCTCTACCTTACAGGGAAGGCCACAAGAGACCCAGTACTTC.

This clonotype was observed many times. The CDR3 DNA reads as TGTGCCAGCAGTTTTACAGGCTCTGGAAACACCATATATTTT. Its protein product is CASSFTGSGNTIYF. The rearrangement links TRBV27 to TRBJ1-3; a weak D match, TRBD1 (5 bases). Germline V gives CDR1 MNHEY, CDR2 SMNVEV (reference sequence). V lost 3 bases and J lost 0, with 6 bases in between. This CDR3 is built from 14 residues.

This clonotype was observed at least ten times. The chain recombines TRBV3-1 with TRBJ1-1, with D tentatively TRBD1 (6 bases). The V end lost 1 base, the J end lost 10 bases, and 13 bases lay between the germline ends. This CDR3 spans 13 amino acids. The germline V gene has CDR1 LGHDT and CDR2 YNNKEL (reference sequence). The CDR3 region is CASSQGSGGRAFF. The CDR3 DNA reads as TGTGCCAGCAGCCAAGGGTCGGGGGGGCGAGCTTTCTTT.

This clonotype occurred many times. The chain employs TRBV5-1 and TRBJ2-5; 7 bases agree with TRBD1. Germline assignment: CDR1 SGHRS and CDR2 YFSETQ. The CDR3 length is 15 residues. Unmatched junction bases numbered 10, after V lost 4 bases and J lost 4 bases. CDR3 sequence: CASSPPQGIGETQYF. DNA for the CDR3: TGCGCCAGCAGCCCACCACAGGGGATCGGAGAGACCCAGTACTTC.

This clonotype was seen many times. The chain uses TRBV12-3 or TRBV12-4 and TRBJ2-4; 8 bases match TRBD2. The trim removed 6 bases at V and 1 base at J, leaving 29 bases unmatched. The CDR3 covers 23 residues. For the CDR3, the DNA is TGTGCCAGCAGCTCACGGGGCAGGGAGCTCGGTCGGAGCGGGAGAAAGGCCAAAAACATTCAGTACTTC. Translation gives CASSSRGRELGRSGRKAKNIQYF.

This clonotype has just a few counts. This chain uses TRBV7-2 with TRBJ1-2, with D maybe TRBD1 (5 bases). Germline CDR1 SGHTA, CDR2 FQGNSA. The ends were cut back, 8 bases at V and 11 bases at J, with 18 bases in the middle. CDR3 length: 12 residues. CDR3 residues: CASSSGGGWYTF. The CDR3 coding sequence is TGTGCCAGCTCCTCCGGGGGGGGGTGGTACACCTTC.

This clonotype was observed many times. The chain carries TRBV7-9 and TRBJ1-1; D ambiguous. With 5 bases removed from V and 4 bases from J, the gap between germline ends came to 2 bases. The CDR3 loop spans 10 amino acids. The germline CDR1 and CDR2 sequences are SEHNR and FQNEAQ (reference sequence). CDR3 sequence reads: CASSITEAFF. CDR3 sequence (DNA): TGTGCCAGCAGCATCACTGAAGCTTTCTTT.

Ten or more counts support this clonotype. This sequence joins TRBV29-1 and TRBJ1-1; D is perhaps TRBD1 (5 bases). The CDR3 has 17 residues. Germline V gene data show CDR1 as SQVTM and CDR2 as ANQGSEA. Between the trimmed V and J ends, which lost 6 bases and 5 bases, there was a span of 28 bases. CDR3 bases: TGCAGCGTGCTAGCCTCCGGGACGAGGGGCGTGTGGACTGAAGCTTTCTTT. This codes for CSVLASGTRGVWTEAFF.

This clonotype has at least ten counts. The chain links TRBV12-3 or TRBV12-4 to TRBJ1-4; 7 bases are shared with TRBD1. The ends lost 7 bases at V and 5 bases at J; junction bases unmatched: 4. CDR3 length equals 13 residues. The CDR3 sequence is CASNTGQNEKLFF. CDR3 nucleotides: TGTGCCAGCAACACGGGACAGAATGAAAAACTGTTTTTT.

Ten or more counts support this clonotype. This chain connects TRBV20-1 to TRBJ2-1, with a tentative D call TRBD2 (6 bases). V lost 2 bases, J lost 5 bases, and 16 bases lay in between. The CDR3 totals 15 residues. CDR1 and CDR2 from the germline V gene are DFQATT and SNEGSKA (reference sequence). The CDR3 nucleotides read TGCAGTGCTAGATCAATCGGACTACAAAACAATGAGCAGTTCTTC. Amino acids: CSARSIGLQNNEQFF.